The clone carrying this TCR beta chain appeared once. The data originate from a study of PD-L1 blockade in urothelial cancer. Study at large: Patients with male sex and bladder-origin urothelial cancer accounted for about 85% of the roughly 30 enrolled. Prior chemotherapy in patients spanned 0 to 3 regimens.

The patients had locally advanced or metastatic urothelial carcinoma. Repertoires were generated with immunoSEQ multiplex PCR, while TCRdb's copy carries only in-frame clones and drops some. This table has 100,000 or so clones, approximately 85% appearing once. The CDR3 is 14 residues long. CDR1 is SGHTA and CDR2 is FQGTGA in the germline V gene. Deletions cut 5 bases from V and 1 base from J, with 10 bases between. The chain couples TRBV7-3 to TRBJ2-3, with D perhaps matching TRBD2 (5 bases). This specimen was PBMCs, taken around atezolizumab (anti-PD-L1) treatment. The origin of this receptor is a man in his fifties with urothelial cancer. The CDR3 region has the DNA TGTGCCAGCAGCCAAAATAGCGGCACAGATACGCAGTATTTT. Translating gives CASSQNSGTDTQYF.